This is a list of T cell receptor beta chains from one sample in a study of CD8+ T cells in alopecia areata. Sequencing used immunoSEQ multiplex PCR; TCRdb keeps in-frame clones, though not all of them. The sample includes 190,000 or so clones, 45% to 65% of them seen just once. The source material was CD4+ T cells sorted from blood, sampled at week 4, from a patient treated with tofacitinib. These receptors all come from a human donor with alopecia areata. Each CDR3 is given with its conserved first and last residue. The D gene is left open where the match is weak. Some rows have no size entry. The others give once, few or many, or a class for an expanded clone.

clone_size	d_call	j_call	v_call	cdr3_aa	cdr3_nt
once	TRBD1	TRBJ1-3	TRBV29-1	CSVEDQGGPLSGNTIYF	TGCAGCGTTGAAGATCAAGGGGGCCCTCTCTCTGGAAACACCATATATTTT
few	.	TRBJ1-1	TRBV9	CASSVASRRDTEAFF	TGTGCCAGCAGCGTAGCTAGTCGGAGGGACACTGAAGCTTTCTTT
.	TRBD1	TRBJ2-7	TRBV10-3	CAIRTGSGEQYF	TGTGCCATTCGGACAGGGTCAGGCGAGCAGTACTTC
.	TRBD1	TRBJ1-2	TRBV6-5	CASSLQGAYGYTF	TGTGCCAGCAGTTTACAGGGGGCCTATGGCTACACCTTC
once	.	TRBJ2-5	TRBV12-5	CASGRGDTQETQYF	TGTGCTAGTGGTCGGGGGGACACGCAAGAGACCCAGTACTTC
.	.	TRBJ1-2	TRBV10-3	CAINDRGADYGYTF	TGTGCCATCAATGACCGGGGGGCGGACTATGGCTACACCTTC
.	TRBD1	TRBJ1-1	TRBV25-1	CASSEPGQEAFF	TGTGCCAGCAGTGAACCGGGACAGGAAGCTTTCTTT
.	.	TRBJ1-5	TRBV2	CASSEWSGGGSPPHF	TGTGCCAGCAGTGAATGGTCTGGCGGAGGTTCCCCCCCACATTTT
.	.	TRBJ2-3	TRBV2	CASTGLPQTDTQYF	TGTGCCTCGACCGGGCTTCCTCAAACAGATACGCAGTATTTT
once	.	TRBJ1-5	TRBV30	CAWSVGGGQGNQPQHF	TGTGCCTGGAGTGTAGGAGGTGGTCAGGGCAATCAGCCCCAGCATTTT
.	.	TRBJ1-6	TRBV30	CAWSPRTSSPLHF	TGTGCCTGGAGTCCCCGAACTTCCTCACCCCTCCACTTT
.	.	TRBJ1-1	TRBV5-1	CASVPGGGMNTEAFF	TGCGCCAGCGTGCCCGGGGGCGGGATGAACACTGAAGCTTTCTTT
once	.	TRBJ1-5	TRBV11-1	CASSSGSNQPQHF	TGTGCCAGCAGCTCGGGTTCAAATCAGCCCCAGCATTTT
.	.	TRBJ2-6	TRBV19	CASSISPGISGANVLTF	TGTGCCAGTAGTATATCCCCCGGGATCTCTGGGGCCAACGTCCTGACTTTC
few	.	TRBJ2-7	TRBV7-2	CASSPRTHEQYF	TGTGCCAGCAGCCCTCGGACCCACGAGCAGTACTTC
.	.	TRBJ2-5	TRBV6-5	CASSHQETQYF	TGTGCCAGCAGTCACCAAGAGACCCAGTACTTC